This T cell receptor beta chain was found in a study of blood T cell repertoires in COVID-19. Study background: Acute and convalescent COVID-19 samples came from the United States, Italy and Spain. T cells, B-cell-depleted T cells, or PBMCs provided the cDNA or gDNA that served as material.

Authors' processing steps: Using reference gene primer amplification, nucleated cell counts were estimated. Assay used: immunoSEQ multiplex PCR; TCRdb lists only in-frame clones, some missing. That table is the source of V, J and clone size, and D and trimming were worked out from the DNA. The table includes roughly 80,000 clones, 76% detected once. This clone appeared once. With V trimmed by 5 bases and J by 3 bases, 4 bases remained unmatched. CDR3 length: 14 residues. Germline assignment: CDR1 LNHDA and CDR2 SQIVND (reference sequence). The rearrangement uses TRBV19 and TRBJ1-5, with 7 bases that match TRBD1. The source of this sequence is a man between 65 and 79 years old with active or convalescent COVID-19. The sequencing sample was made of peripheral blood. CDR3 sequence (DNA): TGTGCCAGTAGTGGGACAGCGAACAATCAGCCCCAGCATTTT. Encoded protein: CASSGTANNQPQHF.